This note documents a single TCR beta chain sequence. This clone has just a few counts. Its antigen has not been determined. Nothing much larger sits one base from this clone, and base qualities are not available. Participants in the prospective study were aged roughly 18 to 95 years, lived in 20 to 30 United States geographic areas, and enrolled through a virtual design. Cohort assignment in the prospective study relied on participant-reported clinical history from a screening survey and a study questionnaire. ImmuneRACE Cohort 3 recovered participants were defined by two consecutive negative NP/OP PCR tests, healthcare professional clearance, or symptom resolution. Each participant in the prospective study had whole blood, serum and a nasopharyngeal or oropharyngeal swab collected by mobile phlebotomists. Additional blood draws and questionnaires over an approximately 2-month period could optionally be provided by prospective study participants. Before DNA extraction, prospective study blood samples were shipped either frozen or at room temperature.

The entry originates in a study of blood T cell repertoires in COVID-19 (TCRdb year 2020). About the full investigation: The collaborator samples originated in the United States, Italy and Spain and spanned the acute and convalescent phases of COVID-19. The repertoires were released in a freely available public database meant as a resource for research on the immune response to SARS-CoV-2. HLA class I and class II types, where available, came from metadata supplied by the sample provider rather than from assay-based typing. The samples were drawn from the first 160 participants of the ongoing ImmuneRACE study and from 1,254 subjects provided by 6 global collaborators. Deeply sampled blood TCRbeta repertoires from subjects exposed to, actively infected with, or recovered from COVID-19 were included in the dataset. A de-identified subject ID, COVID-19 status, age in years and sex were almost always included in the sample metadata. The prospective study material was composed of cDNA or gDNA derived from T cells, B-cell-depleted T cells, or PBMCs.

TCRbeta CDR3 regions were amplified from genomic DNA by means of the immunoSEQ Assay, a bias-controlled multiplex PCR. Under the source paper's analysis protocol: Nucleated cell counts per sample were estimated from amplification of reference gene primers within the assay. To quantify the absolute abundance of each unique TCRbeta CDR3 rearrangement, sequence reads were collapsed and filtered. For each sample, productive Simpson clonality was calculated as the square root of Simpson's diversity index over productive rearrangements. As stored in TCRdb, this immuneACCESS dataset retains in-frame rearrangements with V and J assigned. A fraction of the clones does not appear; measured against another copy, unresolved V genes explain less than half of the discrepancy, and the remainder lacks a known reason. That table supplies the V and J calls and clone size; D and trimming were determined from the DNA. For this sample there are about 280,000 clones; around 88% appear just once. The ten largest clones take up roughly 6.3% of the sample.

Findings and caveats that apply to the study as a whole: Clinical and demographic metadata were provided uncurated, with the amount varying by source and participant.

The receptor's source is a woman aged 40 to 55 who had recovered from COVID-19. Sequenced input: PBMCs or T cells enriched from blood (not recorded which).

The CDR3 reads CASSPSGGAGGTPYEQYF. In nucleotides, the sequence is TGTGCCAGCAGCCCTAGTGGAGGGGCGGGCGGAACCCCCTACGAGCAGTACTTC. The chain uses TRBV7-8 and TRBJ2-7; the D gene is perhaps TRBD2, from 6 matching bases. Trimming takes 5 bases from V and 2 bases from J, and the germline ends sit 25 bases apart. CDR1 is given as SGHVS and CDR2 as FQNEAQ, both from the germline V gene. The cysteine opens and the phenylalanine closes a CDR3 of 18 amino acids. The kept DNA is CDR3 alone, 54 bases in frame from the first base.